In its sample, the clone carrying this T cell receptor (beta chain) was seen many times. The antigen remains undetermined. This sample is drawn from a study of response to subunit inactivated influenza vaccine. Overall study findings and caveats: Researchers suggested that each seasonal influenza vaccination recruits few new T cells.

V was pared by 4 bases and J by 8 bases, with 17 bases between. CDR3 length: 15 amino acids. Each CDR3 protein is one row after TCRdb ran MiXCR on the RT-PCR reads. The sample shows some 600,000 distinct CDR3 sequences, around 15% of them seen only once. The source is a man aged 50-59 years who received an inactivated influenza vaccine. Sequencing was performed on PBMCs from blood, taken around 14 days before vaccination. This rearrangement joins TRBV12-3 or TRBV12-4 to TRBJ1-4, with a tentative D call TRBD1 (5 bases). This CDR3 is CASSSPGRKDEKLFF. CDR3 coding DNA: TGTGCCAGCAGTTCCCCGGGACGGAAGGACGAAAAACTGTTTTTT.